Below, 8 T cell receptor beta chains from the same sample are listed, as sequenced in a study of T cells after posttransplantation cyclophosphamide. Sampled 1 year posttransplant, controls received myeloablative marrow transplants, methotrexate and a calcineurin inhibitor. Sequencing was performed with immunoSEQ multiplex PCR; in TCRdb, only in-frame clones are kept and a portion is missing. The sample records about 22,000 clones, around 89% being singletons. Sequences were derived from PBMCs, sampled after an allogeneic stem cell transplant with a calcineurin inhibitor and methotrexate. The receptors were sampled from a female patient aged 50-60 years who received an allogeneic stem cell transplant from an unrelated donor, was CMV-positive, and had chronic GVHD only. Some T cells may be provided by the graft donor.

The rearrangement joins TRBV11-3 to TRBJ1-2; tentative D call: TRBD1 (6 bases). This CDR3 contains 15 residues. Trimming pared 5 bases from V and 5 bases from J, leaving 18 bases between. Germline-derived CDR1 and CDR2 are SGHNT and YENEEA. CDR3 region: CASSLAGAGNYGYTF. CDR3 sequence (DNA): TGTGCCAGCAGCCTCGCAGGGGCAGGGAATTATGGCTACACCTTC.

The V and J genes are TRBV5-1 and TRBJ2-1; 7 bases map to TRBD1. Germline CDR1 is SGHRS and CDR2 is YFSETQ. This CDR3 contains 14 residues. The junction had 5 bases not matched to a gene; V was cut back by 0 bases and J by 8 bases. CDR3 DNA sequence: TGCGCCAGCAGCTTGGCCAGGGGGAAAGATGAGCAGTTCTTC. Translated: CASSLARGKDEQFF.

The gene calls are TRBV5-1 and TRBJ2-7; unclear D gene. The CDR3 length is 14 residues. Germline V gene data show CDR1 as SGHRS and CDR2 as YFSETQ. Trimming took off 0 bases at V and 1 base at J, with 8 bases between the two ends. For the CDR3, the DNA is TGCGCCAGCAGCTTGGTTGGGCAGTCCTACGAGCAGTACTTC. Its protein is CASSLVGQSYEQYF.

The chain links TRBV29-1 to TRBJ2-3; weak D call: TRBD2 (6 bases). The ends were cut back, 7 bases at V and 5 bases at J, with 16 bases in the middle. In germline, CDR1 is SQVTM, CDR2 ANQGSEA. There are 13 residues in the CDR3. CDR3 sequence reads: CSAGLRRGDTQYF. Here the CDR3 DNA reads TGCAGCGCCGGACTACGGAGGGGAGATACGCAGTATTTT.

This chain links TRBV27 with TRBJ2-5; TRBD1 aligns across 7 bases. This CDR3 comprises 15 residues. Germline V gene lookup returns CDR1 MNHEY and CDR2 SMNVEV (reference sequence). V lost 1 base, J lost 0 bases, and 2 bases stayed unmatched. CDR3 sequence: CASSLWGQYQETQYF. CDR3 coding DNA: TGTGCCAGCAGTTTATGGGGACAGTACCAAGAGACCCAGTACTTC.

This clone was seen just once. CDR3 amino acids: CATSRDLGHEQFF. The CDR3 DNA reads as TGTGCCACCAGCAGAGATCTCGGTCATGAGCAGTTCTTC. V gene TRBV15 combines with J gene TRBJ2-1; D is undetermined. The V and J ends lost 0 bases and 8 bases respectively, with 8 bases between them. CDR3 length equals 13 residues. Germline V lookup: CDR1 LNHNV, CDR2 YYDKDF (reference sequence).

The chain combines TRBV12-5 with TRBJ1-1; 8 nucleotides match TRBD1. The CDR3 consists of 14 residues. CDR1 is LGHNT and CDR2 is FRNRAP in the germline V gene. With 2 bases clipped from V and 6 bases from J, the junction kept 5 bases outside the gene matches. Here the CDR3 reads CASGLTLQGAEAFF. DNA of the CDR3: TGTGCTAGTGGTTTGACCCTACAGGGGGCTGAAGCTTTCTTT.

The chain links TRBV11-1 to TRBJ1-4; 8 bases match TRBD1. J lost 7 bases, V lost 4 bases, and 8 bases had no gene match. There are 15 residues in the CDR3. The germline V gene encodes CDR1 SGHAT and CDR2 FQDESV (reference sequence). The CDR3 is CASSSRGRGSEKLFF. DNA for the CDR3: TGTGCCAGCAGCTCCAGGGGGCGCGGAAGTGAAAAACTGTTTTTT.